The source of this T cell receptor (beta chain) is a study of blood T cell repertoires in COVID-19. Study at large: Samples taken during acute and convalescent COVID-19 were collected in the United States, Italy and Spain. T cells, B-cell-depleted T cells, or PBMCs provided the cDNA or gDNA that served as material.

The V segment lost 0 bases and the J segment 4 bases; nucleotides outside the gene matches: 2. Germline-derived CDR1 and CDR2 are LGHNA and YNFKEQ. The CDR3 is 14 residues long. In the authors' workflow: By means of reference gene primer amplification, nucleated cell counts were estimated. TCRdb's copy holds only in-frame clones and misses some; the assay was immunoSEQ multiplex PCR. From that table come the V and J calls and clone size; the DNA was used to work out D and trimming. The sample shows about 120,000 clones, about 79% of them seen only once. This clone was picked up a small number of times.

The receptor was isolated from a man aged 70 or older with acute or convalescent COVID-19. The specimen was peripheral blood. The V gene is TRBV4-2, the J gene TRBJ1-1; 7 bases are a match to TRBD1. Here the CDR3 DNA reads TGTGCCAGCAGCCAAGATTCAGGGGGCACTGAAGCTTTCTTT. Translation gives CASSQDSGGTEAFF.